This T cell receptor (beta chain) stems from a study of blood T cell repertoires in COVID-19. Using immunoSEQ multiplex PCR, the repertoire was profiled, and TCRdb retains in-frame clones only, with some absent. The sample includes hundreds of thousands of clones, 80% to 90% of them seen just once. The TCR comes from a woman younger than 35 who had recovered from COVID-19. Sequencing was done on a sample of PBMCs or T cells enriched from blood (not recorded which).

As DNA, the CDR3 is TGTGCCAGCAGTTTATCTCCAGGGTGGAATTCACCCCTCCACTTT. Encoded protein: CASSLSPGWNSPLHF. The chain is built from TRBV27 and TRBJ1-6; possibly TRBD1 for D (5 bases). The CDR3 totals 15 residues. With 0 bases removed from V and 7 bases from J, the gap between germline ends came to 10 bases. Germline V gene sequence: CDR1 MNHEY, CDR2 SMNVEV (reference sequence).